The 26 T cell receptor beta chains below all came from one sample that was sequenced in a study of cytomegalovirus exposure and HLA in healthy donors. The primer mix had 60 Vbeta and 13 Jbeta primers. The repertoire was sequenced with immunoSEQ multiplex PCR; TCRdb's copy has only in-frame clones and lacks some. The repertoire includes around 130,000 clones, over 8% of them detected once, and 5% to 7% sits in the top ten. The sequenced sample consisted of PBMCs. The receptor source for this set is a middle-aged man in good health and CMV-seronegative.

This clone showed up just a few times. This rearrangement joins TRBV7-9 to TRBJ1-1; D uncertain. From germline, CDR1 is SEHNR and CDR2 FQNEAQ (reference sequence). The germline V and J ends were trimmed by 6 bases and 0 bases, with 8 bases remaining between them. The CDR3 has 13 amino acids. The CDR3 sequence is CASRGGLNTEAFF. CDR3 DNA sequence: TGTGCCAGCAGGGGTGGGCTGAACACTGAAGCTTTCTTT.

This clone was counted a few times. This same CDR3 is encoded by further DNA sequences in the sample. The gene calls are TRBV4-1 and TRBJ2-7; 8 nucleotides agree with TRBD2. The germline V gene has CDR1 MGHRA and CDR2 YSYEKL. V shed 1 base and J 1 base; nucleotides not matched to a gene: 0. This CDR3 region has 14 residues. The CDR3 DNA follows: TGCGCCAGCAGCCAAGGCGGGGGGTCCTACGAGCAGTACTTC. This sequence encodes CASSQGGGSYEQYF.

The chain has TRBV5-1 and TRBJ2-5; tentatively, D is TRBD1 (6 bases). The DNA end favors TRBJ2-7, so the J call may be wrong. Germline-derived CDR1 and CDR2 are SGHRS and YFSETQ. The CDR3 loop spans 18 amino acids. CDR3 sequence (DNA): TGCGCCAGCAGCTTGCCCTCCGAGAAAGAGGGGGTGGCCTACGAGCAGTACTTC. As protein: CASSLPSEKEGVAYEQYF.

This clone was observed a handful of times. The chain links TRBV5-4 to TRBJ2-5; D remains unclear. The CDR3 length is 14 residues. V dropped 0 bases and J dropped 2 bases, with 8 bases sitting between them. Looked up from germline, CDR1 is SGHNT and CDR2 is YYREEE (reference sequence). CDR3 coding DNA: TGTGCCAGCAGCTTGGGCCTAGAGCAAGAGACCCAGTACTTC. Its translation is CASSLGLEQETQYF.

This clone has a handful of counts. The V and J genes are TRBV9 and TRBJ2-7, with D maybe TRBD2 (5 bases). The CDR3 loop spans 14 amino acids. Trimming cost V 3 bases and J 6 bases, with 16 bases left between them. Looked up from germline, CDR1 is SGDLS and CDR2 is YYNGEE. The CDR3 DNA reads TGTGCCAGCAGCGCCGGACTGGGCCTGGGCGAGCAGTACTTC. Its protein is CASSAGLGLGEQYF.

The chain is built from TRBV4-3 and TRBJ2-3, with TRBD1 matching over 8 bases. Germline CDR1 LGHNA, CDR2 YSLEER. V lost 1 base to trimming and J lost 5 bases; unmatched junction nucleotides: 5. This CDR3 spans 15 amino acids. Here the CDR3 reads CASSQAIDRGDTQYF. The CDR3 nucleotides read TGCGCCAGCAGCCAAGCTATCGACAGGGGAGATACGCAGTATTTT.

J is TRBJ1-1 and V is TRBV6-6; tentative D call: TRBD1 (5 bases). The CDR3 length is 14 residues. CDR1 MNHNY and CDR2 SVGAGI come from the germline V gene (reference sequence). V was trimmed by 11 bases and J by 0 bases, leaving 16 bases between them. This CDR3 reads CAGAGTEMNTEAFF. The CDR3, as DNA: TGTGCCGGGGCAGGAACAGAGATGAACACTGAAGCTTTCTTT.

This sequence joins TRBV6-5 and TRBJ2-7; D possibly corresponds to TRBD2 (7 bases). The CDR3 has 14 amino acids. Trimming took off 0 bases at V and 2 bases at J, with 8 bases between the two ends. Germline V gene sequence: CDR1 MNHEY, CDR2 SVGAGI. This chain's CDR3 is CASSYSGGPYEQYF. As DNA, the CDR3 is TGTGCCAGCAGTTACTCCGGGGGGCCCTACGAGCAGTACTTC.

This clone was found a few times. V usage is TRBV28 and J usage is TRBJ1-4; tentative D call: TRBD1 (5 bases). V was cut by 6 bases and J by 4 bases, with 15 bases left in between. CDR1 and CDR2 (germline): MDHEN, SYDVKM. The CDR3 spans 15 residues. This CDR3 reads CASSLGLGVNEKLFF. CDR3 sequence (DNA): TGTGCCAGCAGCTTGGGGCTAGGGGTTAATGAAAAACTGTTTTTT.

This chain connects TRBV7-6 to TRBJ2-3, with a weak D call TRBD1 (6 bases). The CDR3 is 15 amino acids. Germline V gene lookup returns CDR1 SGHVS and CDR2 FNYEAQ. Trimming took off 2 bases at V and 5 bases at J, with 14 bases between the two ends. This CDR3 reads CASSLRPGERDTQYF. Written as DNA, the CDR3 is TGTGCCAGCAGCTTAAGGCCAGGGGAGAGAGATACGCAGTATTTT.

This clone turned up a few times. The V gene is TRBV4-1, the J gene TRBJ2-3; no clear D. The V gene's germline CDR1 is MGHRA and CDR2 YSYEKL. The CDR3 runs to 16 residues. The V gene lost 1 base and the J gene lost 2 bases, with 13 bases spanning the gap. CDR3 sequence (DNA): TGCGCCAGCAGCCAAGGCCCGAGACTCTTCACAGATACGCAGTATTTT. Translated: CASSQGPRLFTDTQYF.

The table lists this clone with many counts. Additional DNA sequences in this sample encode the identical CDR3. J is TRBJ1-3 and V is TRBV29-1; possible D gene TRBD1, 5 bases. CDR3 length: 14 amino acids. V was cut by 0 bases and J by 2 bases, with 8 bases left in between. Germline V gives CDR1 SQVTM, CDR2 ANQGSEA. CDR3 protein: CSVEDGRAGNTIYF. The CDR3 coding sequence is TGCAGCGTTGAAGATGGCAGGGCTGGAAACACCATATATTTT.

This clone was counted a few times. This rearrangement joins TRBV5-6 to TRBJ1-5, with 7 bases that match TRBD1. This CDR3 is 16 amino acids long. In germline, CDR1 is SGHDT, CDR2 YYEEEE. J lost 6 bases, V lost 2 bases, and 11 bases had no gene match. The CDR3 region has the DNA TGTGCCAGCAGCTTAGCTGGAGGAGGGGGCGGTCAGCCCCAGCATTTT. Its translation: CASSLAGGGGGQPQHF. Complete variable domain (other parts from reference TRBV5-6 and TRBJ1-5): DAGVTQSPTHLIKTRGQQVTLRCSPKSGHDTVSWYQQALGQGPQFIFQYYEEEERQRGNFPDRFSGHQFPNYSSELNVNALLLGDSALYLCASSLAGGGGGQPQHFGDGTRLSIL.

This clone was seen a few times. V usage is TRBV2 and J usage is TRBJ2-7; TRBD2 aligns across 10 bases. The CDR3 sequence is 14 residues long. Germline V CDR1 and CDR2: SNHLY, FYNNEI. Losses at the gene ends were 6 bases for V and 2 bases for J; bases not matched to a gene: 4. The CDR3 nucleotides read TGTGCCAGCAGCCGAGCGGGGGGGCCCTACGAGCAGTACTTC. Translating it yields CASSRAGGPYEQYF.

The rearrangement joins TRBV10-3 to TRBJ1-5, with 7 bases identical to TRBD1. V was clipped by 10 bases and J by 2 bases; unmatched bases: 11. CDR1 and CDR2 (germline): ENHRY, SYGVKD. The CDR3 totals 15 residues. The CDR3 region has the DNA TGTGCCACGGAGACAGGGCTGGAAGGCAATCAGCCCCAGCATTTT. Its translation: CATETGLEGNQPQHF.

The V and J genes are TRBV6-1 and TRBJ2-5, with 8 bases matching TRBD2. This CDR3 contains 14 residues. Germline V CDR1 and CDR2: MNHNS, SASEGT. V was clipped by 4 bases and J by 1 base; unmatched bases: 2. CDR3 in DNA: TGTGCCAGCAGTGGACTAGCGTTCCAAGAGACCCAGTACTTC. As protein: CASSGLAFQETQYF.

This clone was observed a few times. The CDR3 DNA reads TGTGCCAGCAGCTTCCAGGGGCCCTACGAGCAGTACTTC. Encoded protein: CASSFQGPYEQYF. This chain joins TRBV7-9 and TRBJ2-7; possibly TRBD1 for D (6 bases). This CDR3 is 13 amino acids long. Germline V lookup: CDR1 SEHNR, CDR2 FQNEAQ (reference sequence). V gave up 3 bases and J gave up 2 bases, with 8 bases separating them.

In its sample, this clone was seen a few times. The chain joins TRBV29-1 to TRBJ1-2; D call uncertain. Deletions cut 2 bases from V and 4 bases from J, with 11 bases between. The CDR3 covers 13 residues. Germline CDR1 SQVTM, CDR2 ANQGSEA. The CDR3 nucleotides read TGCAGCGTTGAATTCGGCGGTGGCTATGGCTACACCTTC. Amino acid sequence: CSVEFGGGYGYTF.

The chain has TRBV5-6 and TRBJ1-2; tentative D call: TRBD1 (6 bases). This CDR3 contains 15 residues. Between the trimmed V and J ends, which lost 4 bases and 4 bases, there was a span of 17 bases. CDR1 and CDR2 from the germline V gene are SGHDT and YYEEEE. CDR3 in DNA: TGTGCCAGCAGCCCGGAGGCCCCACAGGGCTATGGCTACACCTTC. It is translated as CASSPEAPQGYGYTF.

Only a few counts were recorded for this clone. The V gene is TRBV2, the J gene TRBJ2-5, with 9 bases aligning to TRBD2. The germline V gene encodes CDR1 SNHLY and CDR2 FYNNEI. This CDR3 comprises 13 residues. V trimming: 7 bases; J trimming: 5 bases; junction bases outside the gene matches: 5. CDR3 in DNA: TGTGCCAGCAAGGCGGGGGGGCTGGAGACCCAGTACTTC. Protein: CASKAGGLETQYF.

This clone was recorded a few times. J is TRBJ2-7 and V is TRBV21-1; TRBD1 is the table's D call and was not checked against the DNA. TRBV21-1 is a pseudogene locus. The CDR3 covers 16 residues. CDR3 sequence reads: CASSKRGSGYFYEQYF. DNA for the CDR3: TGTGCCAGCAGTAAAAGGGGGTCGGGTTACTTCTACGAGCAGTACTTC.

CDR3 loop: CASSSGQGDTGELFF. The CDR3 nucleotides read TGTGCCAGTAGCTCGGGACAGGGCGACACCGGGGAGCTGTTTTTT. The V and J genes are TRBV19 and TRBJ2-2; 9 nucleotides line up with TRBD1. CDR3 length: 15 amino acids. Germline V gene sequence: CDR1 LNHDA, CDR2 SQIVND (reference sequence). The ends lost 6 bases at V and 3 bases at J; junction bases unmatched: 5.

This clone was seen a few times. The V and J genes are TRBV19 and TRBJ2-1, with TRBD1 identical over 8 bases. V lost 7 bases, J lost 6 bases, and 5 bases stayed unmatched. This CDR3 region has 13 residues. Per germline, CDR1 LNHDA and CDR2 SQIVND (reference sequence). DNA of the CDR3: TGTGCCAGTAATCGGGACAGGTTCAATGAGCAGTTCTTC. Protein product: CASNRDRFNEQFF.

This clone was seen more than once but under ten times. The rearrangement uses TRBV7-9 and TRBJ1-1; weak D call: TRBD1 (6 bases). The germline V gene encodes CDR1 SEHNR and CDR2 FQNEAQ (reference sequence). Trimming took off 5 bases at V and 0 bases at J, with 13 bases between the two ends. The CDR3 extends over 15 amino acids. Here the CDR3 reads CASSHPTGLNTEAFF. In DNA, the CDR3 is TGTGCCAGCAGCCATCCGACAGGCTTGAACACTGAAGCTTTCTTT.

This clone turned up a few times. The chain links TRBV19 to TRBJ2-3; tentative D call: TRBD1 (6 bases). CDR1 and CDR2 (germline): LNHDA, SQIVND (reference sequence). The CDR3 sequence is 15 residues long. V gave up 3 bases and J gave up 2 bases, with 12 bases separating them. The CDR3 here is CASSIQGPDTDTQYF. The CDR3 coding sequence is TGTGCCAGTAGTATTCAGGGGCCGGACACAGATACGCAGTATTTT. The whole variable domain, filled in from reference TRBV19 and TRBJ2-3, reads DGGITQSPKYLFRKEGQNVTLSCEQNLNHDAMYWYRQDPGQGLRLIYYSQIVNDFQKGDIAEGYSVSREKKESFPLTVTSAQKNPTAFYLCASSIQGPDTDTQYFGPGTRLTVL.

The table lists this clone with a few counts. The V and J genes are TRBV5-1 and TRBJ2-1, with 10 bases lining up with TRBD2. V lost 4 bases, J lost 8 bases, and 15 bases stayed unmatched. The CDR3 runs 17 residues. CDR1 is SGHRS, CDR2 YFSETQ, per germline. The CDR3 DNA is TGCGCCAGCAGCCCGGAGTGGCTAGCGGGGGTGATCTATGAGCAGTTCTTC. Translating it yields CASSPEWLAGVIYEQFF.